The 30 T cell receptor beta chains below were found in one sample sequenced in a study of T cells in Graves' hyperthyroidism and ophthalmopathy. Regions amplified from RNA transcripts were the TCR beta CDR3 regions. HTBI primers were employed in a first-round RT-PCR of the TCR CDR3. TCRdb reprocessed the multiplex PCR reads via MiXCR and lists one record per CDR3 protein. Of around 400,000 distinct CDR3 sequences in the sample, roughly 13% were seen once. Sample: blood. Every receptor here comes from a woman aged 18-30 years with Graves' hyperthyroidism.

The J gene is TRBJ2-1, the V gene TRBV6-1, with TRBD2 identical over 8 bases. The V and J ends lost 4 bases and 0 bases, in that order; junction bases with no gene match: 14. Germline V gene sequence: CDR1 MNHNS, CDR2 SASEGT. This CDR3 is built from 19 residues. CDR3 in DNA: TGTGCCAGCAGTGCCCCGACTAGCGCTTTTCTCAGCTCCTACAATGAGCAGTTCTTC. Its protein product is CASSAPTSAFLSSYNEQFF.

This clonotype was seen many times. V is TRBV12-3 or TRBV12-4 and J is TRBJ2-1; D remains ambiguous. The CDR3 consists of 12 residues. Trimming took off 3 bases at V and 8 bases at J, with 8 bases between the two ends. CDR3 sequence: CASSFLGHEQFF. DNA of the CDR3: TGTGCCAGCAGTTTCTTAGGACATGAGCAGTTCTTC.

This clonotype was observed a handful of times. The gene calls are TRBV9 and TRBJ1-4, with TRBD1 matching over 7 bases. The germline V gene encodes CDR1 SGDLS and CDR2 YYNGEE. V dropped 3 bases and J dropped 4; count of bases not matched to a gene: 6. The CDR3 runs 15 residues. The DNA for the CDR3 is TGTGCCAGCAGCGCAACAGGGGAGAATAATGAAAAACTGTTTTTT. Its protein product is CASSATGENNEKLFF.

This clonotype was recorded at least ten times. V and J are TRBV5-1 and TRBJ2-1, with a weak D call TRBD2 (7 bases). V was cut by 0 bases and J by 9 bases, with 16 bases left in between. The CDR3 is 15 residues long. CDR1 is SGHRS and CDR2 is YFSETQ in the germline V gene. CDR3 protein: CASSLGGAGAGEQFF. CDR3 nucleotide sequence: TGCGCCAGCAGCTTGGGGGGGGCGGGAGCAGGTGAGCAGTTCTTC.

This clonotype has more than one count but fewer than ten. The J gene is TRBJ1-2, the V gene TRBV12-3 or TRBV12-4; possibly TRBD1 for D (5 bases). Trimming cost V 3 bases and J 2 bases, with 10 bases left between them. The CDR3 has 14 residues. The CDR3, as DNA: TGTGCCAGCAGTTTTGGGCGGACAAACTATGGCTACACCTTC. Its translation is CASSFGRTNYGYTF.

A remark on this clonotype: This may be a read error: a much more frequent sequence differs by one nucleotide. The chain's CDR3 is CASRGRRVTNNLPHGYTF. CDR3 DNA sequence: TGTGCCAGCAGGGGACGGAGGGTAACCAACAACCTCCCCCATGGCTACACCTTC. The chain links TRBV2 to TRBJ1-2; TRBD1 might be the D (5 bases). The germline V gene has CDR1 SNHLY and CDR2 FYNNEI. CDR3 length: 18 amino acids. The germline V and J ends were trimmed by 6 bases and 6 bases, with 29 bases remaining between them.

In this sample, this clonotype turned up many times. The chain links TRBV6-6 to TRBJ2-7; D call uncertain. Trimming removed 0 bases at V and 3 bases at J, with 6 bases between. CDR3 size: 13 residues. CDR1 and CDR2 (germline): MNHNY, SVGAGI (reference sequence). Here the CDR3 reads CASSYSGSYEQYF. The CDR3 DNA reads TGTGCCAGCAGTTACTCGGGCAGCTACGAGCAGTACTTC.

This chain uses TRBV7-6 with TRBJ2-1; 10 bases agree with TRBD2. The CDR3 covers 14 residues. The germline gives CDR1 SGHVS, CDR2 FNYEAQ. The V segment lost 4 bases and the J segment 6 bases; nucleotides outside the gene matches: 3. CDR3 amino acids: CASSSSGSFNEQFF. CDR3 DNA sequence: TGTGCCAGCAGCTCTAGCGGGAGTTTCAATGAGCAGTTCTTC.

Many counts were recorded for this clonotype. The V gene is TRBV18, the J gene TRBJ1-1, with unresolved D. This CDR3 contains 14 residues. With 2 bases removed from V and 2 bases from J, the gap between germline ends came to 9 bases. In germline, CDR1 is KGHSH, CDR2 LQKENI. CDR3 amino acids: CASSPFPQNTEAFF. In DNA, the CDR3 is TGTGCCAGCTCACCATTCCCTCAAAACACTGAAGCTTTCTTT.

This clonotype has only a few counts. The chain carries TRBV5-6 and TRBJ1-3; D is perhaps TRBD1 (5 bases). The CDR3 is made up of 16 amino acids. In germline, CDR1 is SGHDT, CDR2 YYEEEE. Trimming cost V 7 bases and J 0 bases, with 17 bases left between them. The CDR3 nucleotides are TGTGCCAGCCGCCGGGGGGAGAGCCTCTCTGGAAACACCATATATTTT. Residues: CASRRGESLSGNTIYF.

This clonotype was seen a few times. The V call is TRBV20-1, the J call TRBJ1-6, with D unclear. V dropped 5 bases and J dropped 0 bases, with 14 bases sitting between them. This CDR3 has 16 residues. Germline V gene data show CDR1 as DFQATT and CDR2 as SNEGSKA (reference sequence). The CDR3 protein is CSAPELGSSYNSPLHF. The CDR3 DNA reads TGCAGTGCTCCAGAACTGGGGAGCTCCTATAATTCACCCCTCCACTTT.

This clonotype showed up just a few times. J is TRBJ1-5 and V is TRBV15; tentative D call: TRBD1 (6 bases). The V end was cut by 0 bases, the J end by 1 base, with 10 bases between. The CDR3 sequence is 16 residues long. CDR1 is LNHNV, CDR2 YYDKDF, per germline (reference sequence). Here the CDR3 DNA reads TGTGCCACCAGCAGAGATCAAGGACAGAGCAATCAGCCCCAGCATTTT. Protein: CATSRDQGQSNQPQHF. The full variable domain, in which reference TRBV15 and TRBJ1-5 provide the parts outside the CDR3, is DAMVIQNPRYQVTQFGKPVTLSCSQTLNHNVMYWYQQKSSQAPKLLFHYYDKDFNNEADTPDNFQSRRPNTSFCFLDIRSPGLGDTAMYLCATSRDQGQSNQPQHFGDGTRLSIL.

In this sample, this clonotype turned up once. A read error may explain this, as a much larger clone is one base away. The chain recombines TRBV5-5 with TRBJ2-5; weak D call: TRBD2 (6 bases). Germline V CDR1 and CDR2: SGHKS, YYEKEE (reference sequence). The CDR3 extends over 12 amino acids. The V and J ends lost 2 bases and 7 bases respectively, with 9 bases between them. This chain's CDR3 is CASSFLGGTQYF. Written as DNA, the CDR3 is TGTGCCAGCAGCTTTCTGGGGGGGACCCAGTACTTC. Full variable domain (missing parts from reference TRBV5-5 and TRBJ2-5): DAGVTQSPTHLIKTRGQQVTLRCSPISGHKSVSWYQQVLGQGPQFIFQYYEKEERGRGNFPDRFSARQFPNYSSELNVNALLLGDSALYLCASSFLGGTQYFGPGTRLLVL.

The CDR3 nucleotides are TGTGCCGCCAACGGACGCGGGGGGGCCGCAGAGACCCAGTACTTC. Protein sequence: CAANGRGGAAETQYF. The chain employs TRBV10-3 and TRBJ2-5; 9 bases fit TRBD2. Germline V gene sequence: CDR1 ENHRY, CDR2 SYGVKD. The CDR3 sequence is 15 residues long. V lost 11 bases to trimming and J lost 4 bases; unmatched junction nucleotides: 14.

This clonotype came up once. Given a much more abundant clone one base away, this may be a read error. V and J are TRBV13 and TRBJ2-3; 8 positions match TRBD2. From germline, CDR1 is PRHDT and CDR2 FYEKMQ (reference sequence). Germline trimming cut 5 bases from V and 0 bases from J; bases unmatched to any gene: 13. The CDR3 is made up of 18 amino acids. CDR3 nucleotides: TGTGCCAGCAGCCATCGACTAGCGTGGTCTTCTAGCACAGATACGCAGTATTTT. This gives the protein CASSHRLAWSSSTDTQYF.

As concerns this clonotype: It may be a read error: a sequence one base away is much more abundant. The chain combines TRBV7-2 with TRBJ2-2, with D perhaps TRBD2 (5 bases). Germline loops: CDR1 SGHTA, CDR2 FQGNSA. The CDR3 spans 16 residues. The CDR3 here is CASSLTPYTNTGELLF. The CDR3 coding sequence is TGTGCCAGCAGCCTTACACCCTATACGAACACCGGGGAGCTGCTTTTT.

This clonotype was seen only a few times. Just one base apart from a much larger clone, this may be a read error. V usage is TRBV6-1 and J usage is TRBJ2-7; D is undetermined. The CDR3 length is 14 residues. The germline gives CDR1 MNHNS, CDR2 SASEGT. CDR3 sequence: CASSEPGQSYERYF. CDR3 DNA: TGTGCCAGCAGTGAACCCGGGCAAAGCTACGAGCGGTACTTC.

Only a few counts were recorded for this clonotype. The chain joins TRBV12-3 or TRBV12-4 to TRBJ2-7; TRBD1 or TRBD2 may be the D gene (6 bases each). V lost 6 bases and J 3 bases, leaving 21 bases between the germline ends. The CDR3 is 16 amino acids. CDR3: CASSPVFGGVFYEQYF. The CDR3 nucleotides are TGTGCCAGCAGCCCCGTTTTCGGGGGCGTTTTCTACGAGCAGTACTTC.

This clonotype was counted ten times or more. This rearrangement joins TRBV5-1 to TRBJ1-3; TRBD1 agrees at 7 bases. The ends lost 5 bases at V and 0 bases at J; junction bases unmatched: 5. This CDR3 region has 15 residues. Germline CDR1 SGHRS, CDR2 YFSETQ. CDR3 loop: CASRPGQSSGNTIYF. DNA for the CDR3: TGCGCCAGCAGGCCGGGACAGAGCTCTGGAAACACCATATATTTT.

This clonotype was found a few times. The J gene is TRBJ2-1, the V gene TRBV4-1; D ambiguous. CDR3 length equals 16 residues. Between the trimmed V and J ends, which lost 1 base and 4 bases, there was a span of 14 bases. Per germline, CDR1 MGHRA and CDR2 YSYEKL. The CDR3 sequence is CASSQVDLMDYNEQFF. The CDR3 region has the DNA TGCGCCAGCAGCCAAGTAGACCTCATGGATTACAATGAGCAGTTCTTC.

This clonotype was seen repeatedly, ten times or more. The rearrangement uses TRBV5-6 and TRBJ2-7; no definite D call. The germline V gene has CDR1 SGHDT and CDR2 YYEEEE. The CDR3 has 14 residues. Trimming stripped 3 bases from V and 4 bases from J, with 14 bases between. This CDR3 reads CASSSALAIYEQYF. CDR3 nucleotide sequence: TGTGCCAGCAGCTCGGCACTCGCTATATACGAGCAGTACTTC.

This CDR3 is CSVLGQTYEQYF. The CDR3 nucleotides read TGCAGCGTTTTGGGACAGACCTACGAGCAGTACTTC. The chain uses TRBV29-1 and TRBJ2-7; 7 bases are shared with TRBD1. The CDR3 contains 12 residues. CDR1 SQVTM and CDR2 ANQGSEA come from the germline V gene. The V and J ends lost 5 bases and 2 bases, in that order; junction bases with no gene match: 3.

In its sample, this clonotype was seen many times. J is TRBJ1-1 and V is TRBV5-1; no reliable D call. The CDR3 totals 14 residues. Germline lookup yields CDR1 SGHRS and CDR2 YFSETQ. Between the trimmed V and J ends, which lost 2 bases and 1 base, there was a span of 9 bases. The CDR3 sequence: CASSFHGPNTEAFF. CDR3 DNA sequence: TGCGCCAGCAGCTTCCATGGGCCGAACACTGAAGCTTTCTTT.

This clonotype was picked up many times. V gene TRBV9 combines with J gene TRBJ1-5; D is possibly TRBD1 (5 bases). The germline gives CDR1 SGDLS, CDR2 YYNGEE. This CDR3 comprises 14 residues. Between the trimmed V and J ends, which lost 1 base and 5 bases, there was a span of 10 bases. The CDR3 coding sequence is TGTGCCAGCAGCGTAAGGGGAGGGGATCAGCCCCAGCATTTT. Protein: CASSVRGGDQPQHF.

This clonotype is a singleton in its sample. This chain uses TRBV5-8 with TRBJ2-2, with TRBD1 as a possible D gene (6 bases). Trimming shortened V by 0 bases and J by 10 bases, and 13 bases separated the two germline ends. Germline V gives CDR1 SGHTS, CDR2 YDEGEE. The CDR3 runs 14 residues. The CDR3 loop is CASSLALGAKELFF. CDR3 nucleotide sequence: TGTGCCAGCAGCTTGGCCCTGGGGGCGAAGGAGCTGTTTTTT.

This clonotype appeared a few times. The chain carries TRBV5-1 and TRBJ1-5; D is possibly TRBD1 (6 bases). CDR1 and CDR2 from the germline V gene are SGHRS and YFSETQ. Between the trimmed V and J ends, which lost 5 bases and 2 bases, there was a span of 11 bases. This CDR3 comprises 14 residues. The CDR3 sequence is CASREGVGNQPQHF. CDR3 sequence (DNA): TGCGCCAGCAGGGAGGGGGTTGGCAATCAGCCCCAGCATTTT.

In this sample, this clonotype turned up a few times. V is TRBV12-3 or TRBV12-4 and J is TRBJ2-1; 8 bases are shared with TRBD2. V lost 5 bases, J lost 8 bases, and 5 bases stayed unmatched. There are 13 residues in the CDR3. CDR3 amino acids: CASSPSGGDEQFF. CDR3 nucleotides: TGTGCCAGCAGTCCATCGGGAGGGGATGAGCAGTTCTTC.

Regarding this clonotype: A much larger clonotype is one base distant, so this may be a read error. The V gene is TRBV4-3, the J gene TRBJ2-7, with D maybe TRBD2 (6 bases). Trimming stripped 4 bases from V and 3 bases from J, with 22 bases between. Per the germline V gene, CDR1 is LGHNA and CDR2 is YSLEER. The CDR3 is 17 residues long. CDR3 residues: CASSPSELASPSYEQYF. CDR3 coding DNA: TGCGCCAGCAGCCCTTCTGAGCTAGCGAGTCCCAGCTACGAGCAGTACTTC.

At least ten counts were recorded for this clonotype. V gene TRBV29-1 combines with J gene TRBJ2-3; D may be TRBD1 or TRBD2 (5 bases each). V lost 6 bases and J lost 2, with 27 bases in between. Germline lookup yields CDR1 SQVTM and CDR2 ANQGSEA. CDR3 length: 18 amino acids. The CDR3 sequence: CSVPRTGATGIFTDTQYF. For the CDR3, the DNA is TGCAGCGTCCCCCGTACAGGCGCCACCGGGATTTTCACAGATACGCAGTATTTT.

This clonotype was found many times. An end of the junction differs from the germline gene, which may be a read error. The gene calls are TRBV5-1 and TRBJ2-4, with D perhaps matching TRBD1 or TRBD2 (5 bases each). The CDR3 has 14 amino acids. CDR1 and CDR2 from the germline V gene are SGHRS and YFSETQ. The DNA of the CDR3 is TGCGCCAGCAGATTGGGACCATACGGGGACATTCAGTACTTC. This encodes CASRLGPYGDIQYF.